This T cell receptor beta chain appears in the sequencing data of a study of blood T cell repertoires in COVID-19. Turning to the study itself: Acute and convalescent COVID-19 specimens originated in the United States, Italy and Spain. PBMCs, B-cell-depleted T cells, or T cells provided the cDNA or gDNA that made up the material.

Germline CDR1 and CDR2: SGHAT and FQNNGV. This CDR3 has 14 residues. Trimming removed 6 bases from V and 3 bases from J; junction bases left unmatched: 5. Study processing details: Cell counts per sample came from amplifying reference gene primers. The protocol was immunoSEQ multiplex PCR, while the TCRdb copy is restricted to in-frame clones and leaves out a portion. V and J calls and clone size are as listed in that table; D and trimming were resolved from the DNA. The profile shows roughly 140,000 clones, around 89% of them singletons. Sequences were obtained from peripheral blood. The TCR sequence derives from a woman older than 75 with acute or convalescent COVID-19. The chain links TRBV11-2 to TRBJ1-1; 9 bases agree with TRBD1. CDR3 protein: CASRLGQGYTEAFF. The CDR3, as DNA: TGTGCCAGCAGACTGGGACAGGGTTACACTGAAGCTTTCTTT. The full variable domain, with the rest looked up from reference TRBV11-2 and TRBJ1-1, is EAGVAQSPRYKIIEKRQSVAFWCNPISGHATLYWYQQILGQGPKLLIQFQNNGVVDDSQLPKDRFSAERLKGVDSTLKIQPAKLEDSAVYLCASRLGQGYTEAFFGQGTRLTVV.